The 20 T cell receptor beta chains listed next were all sequenced from one sample in a study of T-cell reconstitution after alpha-beta-depleted transplantation in children. Researchers prepared the TCRbeta library using unique molecular identifiers, the study reports. In TCRdb, the PCR reads were re-called with MiXCR into one record per CDR3 protein. Of hundreds of thousands of distinct CDR3 sequences detected, 15% to 20% appear once; the ten largest clones hold under 30%. Sequenced material: PBMCs, mostly from graft donor cells, taken 360 days after TCRalphabeta/CD19-depleted stem cell transplant. These receptors originate from a boy less than two years old who had a stem cell transplant for Wiskott-Aldrich syndrome, so the T cells may come from the graft donor.

CDR3 sequence reads: CASSQATGGGSYEQYF. CDR3 bases: TGTGCCAGCAGCCAAGCGACAGGGGGTGGCTCCTACGAGCAGTACTTC. The chain carries TRBV4-2 and TRBJ2-7, with TRBD1 matching over 9 bases. The V and J ends lost 1 base and 0 bases, in that order; junction bases with no gene match: 4. In germline, CDR1 is LGHNA, CDR2 YNFKEQ. This CDR3 is 16 amino acids long.

This chain joins TRBV28 and TRBJ1-5; D is possibly TRBD1 (5 bases). CDR1 is MDHEN, CDR2 SYDVKM, per germline. The CDR3 spans 15 residues. Trimming stripped 7 bases from V and 2 bases from J, with 15 bases between. The CDR3, as DNA: TGTGCCAGCACCTTCGGGGGGAAAGGCAATCAGCCCCAGCATTTT. Translated: CASTFGGKGNQPQHF.

This chain uses TRBV12-3 or TRBV12-4 with TRBJ2-7; perhaps TRBD2 as D (6 bases). Trimming stripped 4 bases from V and 5 bases from J, with 18 bases between. CDR3 length equals 15 residues. Here the CDR3 reads CASSWSGSFGNEQYF. CDR3 nucleotide sequence: TGTGCCAGCAGTTGGAGCGGGTCATTCGGCAACGAGCAGTACTTC.

This sequence joins TRBV6-1 and TRBJ1-2; no clear D. There are 15 residues in the CDR3. V was clipped by 8 bases and J by 6 bases, with 22 bases between them. Germline V gene data show CDR1 as MNHNS and CDR2 as SASEGT. The CDR3 protein is CASSGFFPPSHGYTF. CDR3 DNA sequence: TGTGCCAGCTCGGGATTTTTCCCACCCTCCCATGGCTACACCTTC.

V usage is TRBV7-9 and J usage is TRBJ1-2; D gene uncertain. Germline V gives CDR1 SEHNR, CDR2 FQNEAQ (reference sequence). The V end was cut by 8 bases, the J end by 5 bases, with 9 bases between. The CDR3 covers 11 residues. CDR3 amino acids: CASATRYGYTF. The CDR3 nucleotides read TGTGCCAGCGCCACCCGATATGGCTACACCTTC.

The rearrangement joins TRBV20-1 to TRBJ2-7; tentatively, D is TRBD1 (6 bases). Germline CDR1 DFQATT, CDR2 SNEGSKA (reference sequence). This CDR3 has 15 amino acids. Between the trimmed V and J ends, which lost 5 bases and 2 bases, there was a span of 19 bases. Here the CDR3 reads CSACNTGKRTYEQYF. CDR3 coding DNA: TGCAGTGCTTGCAATACAGGGAAAAGGACCTACGAGCAGTACTTC.

The chain uses TRBV4-1 and TRBJ2-2, with D perhaps TRBD1 (6 bases). The V end was cut by 1 base, the J end by 3 bases, with 15 bases between. The germline V gene encodes CDR1 MGHRA and CDR2 YSYEKL. The CDR3 runs to 17 residues. CDR3 coding DNA: TGCGCCAGCAGCCAAGGAATGCAGGGGTCGGACACCGGGGAGCTGTTTTTT. It codes for CASSQGMQGSDTGELFF.

This clonotype was seen ten or more times. The rearrangement joins TRBV20-1 to TRBJ2-5, with 7 positions matching TRBD2. Germline V gene sequence: CDR1 DFQATT, CDR2 SNEGSKA (reference sequence). This CDR3 contains 12 residues. Trimming cost V 2 bases and J 3 bases; bases outside gene matches: 0. Written as DNA, the CDR3 is TGCAGTGCTAGACGGGGGGAAGAGACCCAGTACTTC. Its translation: CSARRGEETQYF.

This clonotype came up a few times. The chain employs TRBV12-3 or TRBV12-4 and TRBJ2-2; 8 bases agree with TRBD1. This CDR3 is 15 amino acids long. The junction had 5 bases not matched to a gene; V was cut back by 7 bases and J by 1 base. The CDR3 sequence: CASTWGQVNTGELFF. CDR3 DNA sequence: TGTGCCAGCACCTGGGGACAGGTGAACACCGGGGAGCTGTTTTTT.

This clonotype was seen many times. The chain joins TRBV7-8 to TRBJ2-4, with D possibly matching TRBD1 (6 bases). The V end was cut by 4 bases, the J end by 5 bases, with 24 bases between. This CDR3 comprises 18 residues. The germline CDR1 and CDR2 sequences are SGHVS and FQNEAQ. CDR3 nucleotides: TGTGCCAGCAGCTCCTCAGGGGCTCTAATCGTGGGGGAAAACATTCAGTACTTC. It specifies CASSSSGALIVGENIQYF. Together with reference TRBV7-8 and TRBJ2-4, the CDR3 gives the full variable domain: GAGVSQSPRYKVAKRGQDVALRCDPISGHVSLFWYQQALGQGPEFLTYFQNEAQLDKSGLPSDRFFAERPEGSVSTLKIQRTQQEDSAVYLCASSSSGALIVGENIQYFGAGTRLSVL.

This clonotype was seen more than once but under ten times. The rearrangement links TRBV29-1 to TRBJ2-1, with D maybe TRBD2 (5 bases). Trimming removed 6 bases at V and 4 bases at J, with 16 bases between. The CDR3 is 14 amino acids. CDR1 and CDR2 from the germline V gene are SQVTM and ANQGSEA. CDR3 sequence: CSVPIRGTYNEQFF. Here the CDR3 DNA reads TGCAGCGTCCCCATCCGGGGAACGTACAATGAGCAGTTCTTC.

This clonotype was recorded many times. This chain joins TRBV18 and TRBJ2-6; no clear D gene. Between the trimmed V and J ends, which lost 5 bases and 2 bases, there was a span of 10 bases. Germline V lookup: CDR1 KGHSH, CDR2 LQKENI. The CDR3 has 15 residues. For the CDR3, the DNA is TGTGCCAGCTCAACGGATATAGCTGGGGCCAACGTCCTGACTTTC. Its translation is CASSTDIAGANVLTF.

J is TRBJ2-2 and V is TRBV7-8; D may correspond to TRBD1 or TRBD2 (6 bases each). Between the trimmed V and J ends, which lost 1 base and 0 bases, there was a span of 15 bases. CDR1 and CDR2 (germline): SGHVS, FQNEAQ. The CDR3 is made up of 18 amino acids. The CDR3 protein is CASSLVGGLHANTGELFF. DNA of the CDR3: TGTGCCAGCAGCTTAGTCGGGGGCCTCCACGCGAACACCGGGGAGCTGTTTTTT.

V and J are TRBV7-2 and TRBJ2-3; the match to TRBD2 covers 7 bases. Trimming at V came to 1 base and at J to 4 bases, leaving 5 bases not matched to a gene. This CDR3 spans 15 amino acids. Germline V CDR1 and CDR2: SGHTA, FQGNSA. The CDR3 DNA reads as TGTGCCAGCAGCTTAGGAGGCGGGAGCGCAGATACGCAGTATTTT. Translating gives CASSLGGGSADTQYF.

This chain connects TRBV12-3 or TRBV12-4 to TRBJ1-1; TRBD1 matches 7 bases. The junction had 7 bases not matched to a gene; V was cut back by 5 bases and J by 4 bases. The CDR3 length is 14 residues. CDR3 amino acids: CASSPHRGVTEAFF. For the CDR3, the DNA is TGTGCCAGCAGTCCTCACAGGGGTGTCACTGAAGCTTTCTTT.

The rearrangement joins TRBV5-1 to TRBJ2-1; D is perhaps TRBD1 or TRBD2 (6 bases each). Trimming took off 3 bases at V and 4 bases at J, with 14 bases between the two ends. CDR1 SGHRS and CDR2 YFSETQ come from the germline V gene. CDR3 size: 15 residues. The CDR3 is CASSSQGTFYNEQFF. Written as DNA, the CDR3 is TGCGCCAGCAGCTCCCAGGGGACTTTTTACAATGAGCAGTTCTTC.

The chain carries TRBV6-1 and TRBJ2-6; unclear D gene. Deletions cut 5 bases from V and 4 bases from J, with 9 bases between. The CDR3 sequence is 14 residues long. The germline CDR1 and CDR2 sequences are MNHNS and SASEGT. The CDR3 here is CASSQSPGANVLTF. The CDR3 DNA follows: TGTGCCAGCAGTCAATCTCCAGGGGCCAACGTCCTGACTTTC.

This clonotype has only a few counts. The V and J genes are TRBV12-3 or TRBV12-4 and TRBJ2-5; no clear D gene. Between the trimmed V and J ends, which lost 1 base and 1 base, there was a span of 10 bases. This CDR3 spans 15 amino acids. The CDR3 DNA reads as TGTGCCAGCAGTTTAGATTGGACCACCCAAGAGACCCAGTACTTC. This gives the protein CASSLDWTTQETQYF.

This clonotype showed up just a few times. The chain is built from TRBV6-2 or TRBV6-3 and TRBJ2-5; 8 nucleotides align to TRBD2. This CDR3 contains 13 residues. Germline values: CDR1 MNHEY, CDR2 SVGEGT. The trim removed 2 bases at V and 5 bases at J, leaving 1 base unmatched. The DNA for the CDR3 is TGTGCCAGCAGTTACGCTAGCGGGGAGACCCAGTACTTC. This gives the protein CASSYASGETQYF.

This clonotype was recorded a few times. The J gene is TRBJ2-1, the V gene TRBV4-1, with 7 bases aligning to TRBD1. Germline loops: CDR1 MGHRA, CDR2 YSYEKL. J was trimmed by 5 bases and V by 2 bases; bases with no gene match: 9. The CDR3 contains 16 residues. The CDR3 region has the DNA TGCGCCAGCAGCCAATTAGTTGGGACAGCCCACAATGAGCAGTTCTTC. Residues: CASSQLVGTAHNEQFF.